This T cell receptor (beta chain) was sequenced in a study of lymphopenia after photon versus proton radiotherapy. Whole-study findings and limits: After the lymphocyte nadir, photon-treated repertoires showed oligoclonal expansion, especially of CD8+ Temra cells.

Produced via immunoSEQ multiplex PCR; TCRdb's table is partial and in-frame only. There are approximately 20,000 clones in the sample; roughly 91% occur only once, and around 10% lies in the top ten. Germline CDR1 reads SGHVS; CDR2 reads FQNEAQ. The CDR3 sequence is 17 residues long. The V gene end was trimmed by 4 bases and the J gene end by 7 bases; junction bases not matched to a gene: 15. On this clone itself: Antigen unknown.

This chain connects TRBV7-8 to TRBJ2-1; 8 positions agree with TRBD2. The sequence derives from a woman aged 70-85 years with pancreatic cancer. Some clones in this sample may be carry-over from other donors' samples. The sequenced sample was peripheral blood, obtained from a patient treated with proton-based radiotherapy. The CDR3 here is CASSSALAGQELNEQFF. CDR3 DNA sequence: TGTGCCAGCAGCTCGGCATTAGCGGGACAAGAGCTGAATGAGCAGTTCTTC.